The 8 T cell receptor beta chains presented below share a single source sample, sequenced in a study of molecular identifiers for immune sequencing clone quantification. TCRdb itself ran the PCR reads through MiXCR, one entry per CDR3 protein. The top ten hold approximately 0.9% of the sample, which has 600,000 to 650,000 distinct CDR3 sequences, around 20% seen once. The sequenced sample was naive CD8+ T cells from blood, with Jurkat cell RNA spiked in. Subset described: FACS-sorted CD8+CD4-CCR7+CD45RA+ naive T cells. The receptors shown here come from a human donor in good health. Some libraries in this study had Jurkat cell RNA spiked in.

This clonotype was seen repeatedly, ten times or more. The gene calls are TRBV28 and TRBJ1-1; 7 positions match TRBD1. Germline CDR1 reads MDHEN; CDR2 reads SYDVKM. With V trimmed by 5 bases and J by 0 bases, 9 bases remained unmatched. This CDR3 contains 16 residues. The CDR3 DNA is TGTGCCAGCAGTGAAACAGGGGTTCGACTGAACACTGAAGCTTTCTTT. This encodes CASSETGVRLNTEAFF.

This clonotype was counted ten times or more. The chain carries TRBV6-4 and TRBJ2-3; no reliable D call. V was clipped by 3 bases and J by 5 bases, with 9 bases between them. This CDR3 is built from 13 residues. Germline CDR1 and CDR2: MRHNA and SNTAGT. CDR3 region: CASSETFQDTQYF. In DNA, the CDR3 is TGTGCCAGCAGTGAAACGTTCCAAGATACGCAGTATTTT.

At least ten counts were recorded for this clonotype. V is TRBV6-5 and J is TRBJ2-7; D is uncertain. Germline CDR1 and CDR2: MNHEY and SVGAGI. V dropped 0 bases and J dropped 6 bases, with 12 bases sitting between them. CDR3 size: 14 residues. CDR3 sequence (DNA): TGTGCCAGCAGTTACTCTGGCCACCTCGGCGAGCAGTACTTC. Protein: CASSYSGHLGEQYF.

About this clonotype itself: A much larger clone lies a single base off, so this may be a read error. The chain carries TRBV27 and TRBJ2-3; weak D call: TRBD1 (5 bases). V was pared by 8 bases and J by 2 bases, with 17 bases between. CDR1 is MNHEY, CDR2 SMNVEV, per germline (reference sequence). The CDR3 runs 15 residues. The CDR3 coding sequence is TGTGCCAGCGGCCAACAGGTGGTTGCCACAGATACGCAGTATTTT. This encodes CASGQQVVATDTQYF.

This clonotype showed up many times. The chain combines TRBV4-1 with TRBJ2-3, with 14 bases that match TRBD2. Trimming removed 1 base from V and 5 bases from J; junction bases left unmatched: 5. The CDR3 is 17 residues long. Germline CDR1 is MGHRA and CDR2 is YSYEKL. For the CDR3, the DNA is TGCGCCAGCAGCCAAGGGGGACTAGCGGGGGTTAAAGATACGCAGTATTTT. Translation: CASSQGGLAGVKDTQYF.

Worth noting for this clonotype: It may be a read error: a sequence one base away is much more abundant. The rearrangement links TRBV4-3 to TRBJ1-2; D is uncertain. The CDR3 extends over 15 amino acids. Germline CDR1 reads LGHNA; CDR2 reads YSLEER. The CDR3 DNA follows: TGCGCCAGCAGCCAAGATATGAACAACGCCTATGACTACACCTTC. Its translation is CASSQDMNNAYDYTF.

This chain joins TRBV20-1 and TRBJ2-1; D is perhaps TRBD2 (6 bases). The CDR3 is 13 residues long. Between the trimmed V and J ends, which lost 5 bases and 7 bases, there was a span of 15 bases. In germline, CDR1 is DFQATT, CDR2 SNEGSKA (reference sequence). The CDR3 DNA follows: TGCAGTGCTGGGGGACTGACGGTGAATGAGCAGTTCTTC. Protein: CSAGGLTVNEQFF.

A remark on this clonotype: A read error is possible here, since a much larger clone lies one base away. This chain joins TRBV20-1 and TRBJ2-7; 9 bases are a match to TRBD2. Unmatched junction bases numbered 5, after V lost 0 bases and J lost 2 bases. The germline gives CDR1 DFQATT, CDR2 SNEGSKA (reference sequence). There are 15 residues in the CDR3. The CDR3 loop is CSARDGSGRTYEQYF. CDR3 DNA sequence: TGCAGTGCTAGAGATGGGAGCGGGAGGACCTACGAGCAGTACTTC.